Shown below are 3 T cell receptor beta chains from a single sample sequenced in a study of blood T cell repertoires in COVID-19. Assay used: immunoSEQ multiplex PCR; TCRdb lists only in-frame clones, some missing. This table holds approximately 190,000 clones, 86% found once. The material sequenced was PBMCs or T cells enriched from blood (not recorded which). The receptors derive from a woman aged 40 to 50 in a cohort exposed to, infected with or recovered from COVID-19 (not recorded which).

The rearrangement links TRBV5-6 to TRBJ1-5; the D gene is possibly TRBD1 (5 bases). CDR3 length: 14 residues. CDR1 is SGHDT, CDR2 YYEEEE, per germline. Trimming stripped 0 bases from V and 6 bases from J, with 10 bases between. The CDR3 is CASSLDTGGQPQHF. As DNA, the CDR3 is TGTGCCAGCAGCTTGGATACAGGTGGTCAGCCCCAGCATTTT.

This clone appeared a single time. The rearrangement links TRBV28 to TRBJ1-1, with 7 bases fitting TRBD1. Germline assignment: CDR1 MDHEN and CDR2 SYDVKM. The trim removed 1 base at V and 2 bases at J, leaving 4 bases unmatched. This CDR3 spans 15 amino acids. The CDR3 here is CASSLYGTVNTEAFF. DNA for the CDR3: TGTGCCAGCAGTTTATATGGGACAGTAAACACTGAAGCTTTCTTT.

The rearrangement links TRBV10-1 to TRBJ2-1; TRBD2 matches at 10 bases. The germline V gene encodes CDR1 WNHNN and CDR2 SYGVQD (reference sequence). The CDR3 consists of 15 residues. The junction had 6 bases not matched to a gene; V was cut back by 4 bases and J by 6 bases. This CDR3 is CASSGTSGTLNEQFF. DNA of the CDR3: TGCGCCAGCAGTGGGACTAGCGGAACCCTCAATGAGCAGTTCTTC.